This T cell receptor (beta chain) was recovered during a study of Graves' ophthalmopathy and Graves' hyperthyroidism. In the study overall: A follow-up of 18 months without ophthalmopathy meant that hyperthyroidism was stable.

With 3 bases clipped from V and 2 bases from J, the junction kept 7 bases outside the gene matches. This CDR3 has 15 residues. The V gene's germline CDR1 is MDHEN and CDR2 SYDVKM. Amplification from RNA transcripts yielded the TCR beta CDR3 regions. Scientists carried out first-round RT-PCR using HTBI primers and then a second-round multiplex PCR. TCRdb reprocessed the multiplex PCR reads with MiXCR, giving one entry per CDR3 protein. The repertoire holds 450,000 to 600,000 distinct CDR3 sequences, with under 45% as singletons. The table lists this clonotype with a few counts. Its antigen remains unknown. The study, taken as a whole, reports: Among expanded thyroid clonotypes above 0.001 frequency, most also occurred in blood.

The authors diagnosed from clinical symptoms, serum thyroxine, TRAb, thyroid ultrasound and orbital computed tomography. The source material was peripheral blood or thyroid tissue (not recorded which). The V and J genes are TRBV28 and TRBJ2-7, with TRBD1 identical over 7 bases. The source is an adult man with Graves' hyperthyroidism. For the CDR3, the DNA is TGTGCCAGCAGTTTTCCGAGACAGGGCACCTACGAGCAGTACTTC. Its protein is CASSFPRQGTYEQYF.